This T cell receptor beta chain was captured in a study of T-cell memory formation after mild COVID-19 (dated by TCRdb to about 2021). As for the study more broadly: TCR sequence clusters from the two donors were found to be largely donor specific. In two donors, T-cell clones that expanded and contracted after mild COVID-19 were tracked by sequencing TCRalpha and TCRbeta repertoires over time. Two young, previously healthy adult volunteers made up the cohort, one male and one female. The research as a whole found: SARS-CoV-2 specificity was not confirmed for the second-wave clones peaking on day 37. The detection of some responding clones in pre-infection memory suggests that pre-existing cross-reactive memory T cells joined the SARS-CoV-2 response. Clones that contracted from day 15 to 85 showed balanced CD4/CD8 phenotypes, whereas a second wave of clones that expanded from day 15 to 37 leaned towards CD4+. Contracting CD4+ clones were located mainly in the CM and EM memory subsets, whereas CD8+ clones were found to be enriched in EMRA. The study included only a couple of mild cases, and larger cohorts that include severe cases with pre-infection samples were judged to be necessary.

The listed sequencing device is Illumina NovaSeq 6000. cDNA libraries for TCRalpha and TCRbeta were prepared by 5'RACE using constant-segment primers, with sample barcodes and unique molecular identifiers added. Trizol reagent was used to extract RNA from every sample. Library amplification was performed in two PCR steps, and a second sample barcode and Illumina TruSeq adapters were introduced in the second step. Sequencing of libraries was performed on an Illumina NovaSeq with 2 x 150 bp paired-end reads. On the study's bioinformatics: The reads were demultiplexed and collapsed into UMI-guided consensus sequences using migec v1.2.7. Using mixcr v2.1.11, UMI consensuses were aligned to TRA and TRB V and J templates and then assembled into clonotypes. A clonotype was counted as expanded or contracted only when both edgeR and NoisET called the clonotype significant, with the noise models trained on biological replicates. For edgeR calls, a false discovery rate-adjusted p below 0.01 and a log2 fold-change threshold of 1 were applied. PCA with hierarchical clustering of max-normalized trajectories of the 1000 most abundant clonotypes was used as exploratory dynamics analysis. Separately sequenced CD4+ and CD8+ repertoires were used to assign the CD4 or CD8 phenotype of responding clones. Using fastp at Q25 and MiXCR, TCRdb reprocessed the public reads and kept productive beta chains. CDR3 protein sequences are deduplicated, and each keeps its most common genes and DNA. Here the V and J calls rest on TCRdb's processing, not on the authors' analysis. A total of about 350,000 distinct CDR3 sequences appear in this sample, approximately 15% of them only once. The ten largest clones represent 22% of the sample.

Ficoll-Paque density gradient centrifugation was used to isolate PBMCs. This clonotype showed up just a few times. Its antigen has not been determined. No base quality information exists; no much larger clone differs at one position. Including the terminal cysteine and phenylalanine, the CDR3 comprises 11 residues. CDR3 DNA is the only sequence kept; it has 33 bases, read in frame from the first base. The V end loses 6 bases and the J end loses 9 bases, and a stretch of 10 bases separates them. In the germline V gene, CDR1 corresponds to SGHDT and CDR2 to YYEEEE. This chain joins TRBV5-6 to TRBJ2-1, with no confident D gene call. The sequence derives from a man between 18 and 29 years old who had mild COVID-19 (a few samples of this study predate the infection). The sample titles of this study are shuffled in the database, so cell type and time point are left out; the donor was told from shared clones. Sequenced input: PBMCs or a T cell subset sorted from them (not recorded which). The nucleotide sequence is TGTGCCAGCAATCGGTTGGCTGAGCAGTTCTTC. It encodes CASNRLAEQFF.